This is a list of T cell receptor beta chains from one sample in a study of cytomegalovirus exposure and HLA in healthy donors. This table comes from immunoSEQ multiplex PCR, and its TCRdb copy is limited to in-frame clones, with some not included. The sample holds 74,000 or so clones. The sample taken for sequencing was PBMCs. These receptors came from a woman aged 55-69 years in good health and CMV-seronegative. CDR3s include the opening cysteine and the closing phenylalanine or tryptophan. Each record gives: clone size, V gene, D gene, J gene, CDR3 length, CDR3 DNA, CDR3 protein. D genes are given only for firm matches. Clone size is stated in some rows and not others, as once, few, many or a class when expanded.

-	TRBV19	TRBD2	TRBJ2-3	16	TGTGCCAGTAGACCAGGCCGGGACTACCGCACAGATACGCAGTATTTT	CASRPGRDYRTDTQYF
-	TRBV10-1	TRBD1	TRBJ1-5	13	TGCGCCAGCAGTGGTGCAGGGGGTCAGCCCCAGCATTTT	CASSGAGGQPQHF
-	TRBV5-4	-	TRBJ2-7	15	TGTGCCAGCGGCAGAGGGGGGGGAGGGGGAGACGAGCAGTACTTC	CASGRGGGGGDEQYF
-	TRBV27	-	TRBJ2-3	14	TGTGCCAGCAGTTTAGGGAGTCGAACAGATACGCAGTATTTT	CASSLGSRTDTQYF
-	TRBV1	-	TRBJ2-5	17	TGCACCAGCAGCCCTGGGACTAGCGGGGGGGTCAGGGAGACCCAGTACTTC	CTSSPGTSGGVRETQYF
-	TRBV28	-	TRBJ1-2	12	TGTGCCAGCCAACCGGGTTCCTATGGCTACACCTTC	CASQPGSYGYTF
-	TRBV4-1	TRBD1	TRBJ2-7	15	TGCGCCAGCAGCCATTCGGCGGACAGGGAGTACGAGCAGTACTTC	CASSHSADREYEQYF
medium-sized	TRBV5-1	TRBD1	TRBJ1-1	15	TGCGCCAGCAGCTTGGGGGGGACAGGGAACACTGAAGCTTTCTTT	CASSLGGTGNTEAFF
-	TRBV5-1	-	TRBJ2-2	13	TGCGCCAGCGGCCAGGGGAACACCGGGGAGCTGTTTTTT	CASGQGNTGELFF
-	TRBV28	TRBD2	TRBJ2-7	15	TGTGCCAGCAGCTCAGCCGCTAGCGGGGCCTACGAGCAGTACTTC	CASSSAASGAYEQYF
-	TRBV10-3	TRBD2	TRBJ2-3	15	TGTGCCATCAGCGGGACTAGCGGGAACACAGATACGCAGTATTTT	CAISGTSGNTDTQYF
-	TRBV6-1	TRBD2	TRBJ2-1	15	TGTGCCAGCAGCCCCGGACTAGCGGGAGCAAATGAGCAGTTCTTC	CASSPGLAGANEQFF
-	TRBV2	-	TRBJ2-2	14	TGTGCCAGCAGTAACCAGAACCGGGGCGGGGAGCTGTTTTTT	CASSNQNRGGELFF
-	TRBV30	-	TRBJ1-4	13	TGTGCCTGTCAACAGGGATTTAATGAAAAACTGTTTTTT	CACQQGFNEKLFF
-	TRBV28	-	TRBJ1-2	14	TGTGCCAGCAGTTTAATCCAGACTAACTATGGCTACACCTTC	CASSLIQTNYGYTF
-	TRBV29-1	TRBD2	TRBJ2-7	19	TGCAGCGGTACCCGGGACAGAGCGTCTAGCGGGAGGGGGTCCTACGAGCAGTACTTC	CSGTRDRASSGRGSYEQYF
-	TRBV4-1	TRBD1	TRBJ2-3	15	TGCGCCAGCAGCCAACCGGGGACAGCAACAGATACGCAGTATTTT	CASSQPGTATDTQYF
-	TRBV6-7	TRBD2	TRBJ2-3	15	TGTGCCAGCACCCGACAGGCGGGGGGTCAGGATACGCAGTATTTT	CASTRQAGGQDTQYF
-	TRBV7-8	TRBD2	TRBJ2-7	14	TGTGCCAGCAGCTTAGCGAGCGGGGTCTACGAGCAGTACTTC	CASSLASGVYEQYF
-	TRBV28	-	TRBJ2-1	12	TGTGCCAGCAGCCTGACTTCGGATGAGCAGTTCTTC	CASSLTSDEQFF
-	TRBV7-2	-	TRBJ2-3	17	TGTGCCAGCAGCTTACTGGGCAGGGGCGGAGCCACAGATACGCAGTATTTT	CASSLLGRGGATDTQYF
-	TRBV14	-	TRBJ1-2	13	TGTGCCAGCAGCCAAGATCCCGGCTATGGCTACACCTTC	CASSQDPGYGYTF
-	TRBV4-2	TRBD2	TRBJ2-5	17	TGTGCCAGCAGCGCTCGACAGGGCGGGGGGGGCGGAGAGACCCAGTACTTC	CASSARQGGGGGETQYF
-	TRBV7-2	-	TRBJ2-1	14	TGTGCCAGCAGCTTACTTTATCGCGCCAATGAGCAGTTCTTC	CASSLLYRANEQFF
-	TRBV10-3	TRBD1	TRBJ2-3	13	TGTGCCACGACAGGGGATGACACAGATACGCAGTATTTT	CATTGDDTDTQYF
-	TRBV11-3	-	TRBJ1-3	16	TGTGCCAGCTCGGGGGGAGGAACGGTTTCTGGAAACACCATATATTTT	CASSGGGTVSGNTIYF
-	TRBV9	-	TRBJ2-1	14	TGTGCCAGCAGCGTACGGACAGAAAGAGGTGAGCAGTTCTTC	CASSVRTERGEQFF
-	TRBV5-1	-	TRBJ2-3	16	TGCGCCAGCAGCTTGGGACCTTTAGGGGGCACAGATACGCAGTATTTT	CASSLGPLGGTDTQYF
-	TRBV5-1	TRBD1	TRBJ1-4	15	TGCGCCAGCAGGCCGAGTGGACAGGGTAATGAAAAACTGTTTTTT	CASRPSGQGNEKLFF
-	TRBV7-9	-	TRBJ2-1	12	TGTGCCAGCAGCTGGCCATACAATGAGCAGTTCTTC	CASSWPYNEQFF
-	TRBV5-5	TRBD2	TRBJ2-1	13	TGTGCCAGCAGCGGAAGGGGAGGGAATGAGCAGTTCTTC	CASSGRGGNEQFF
-	TRBV28	-	TRBJ2-7	14	TGTGCCAGCAGACGAACCCAGGGGGGCTACGAGCAGTACTTC	CASRRTQGGYEQYF
-	TRBV6-5	TRBD1	TRBJ1-2	15	TGTGCCAGCAGTTACTCGACAGGGCTTTGGTATGGCTACACCTTC	CASSYSTGLWYGYTF
-	TRBV6-5	-	TRBJ2-2	16	TGTGCCAGCAGTTACTCGTTACTAGTGAACACCGGGGAGCTGTTTTTT	CASSYSLLVNTGELFF
-	TRBV11-2	-	TRBJ2-7	15	TGTGCCAGCAGCGCCCGTCGGGGGAGGTACTACGAGCAGTACTTC	CASSARRGRYYEQYF
-	TRBV9	TRBD1	TRBJ1-1	16	TGTGCCAGCAGCGTAGCCGGGACAGGGTCTACCACTGAAGCTTTCTTT	CASSVAGTGSTTEAFF
-	TRBV7-9	-	TRBJ1-1	13	TGTGCCAGCAGCTTAGGTTCGGACACTGAAGCTTTCTTT	CASSLGSDTEAFF
-	TRBV28	TRBD2	TRBJ2-7	15	TGTGCCAGCAGCCCGACTAGCTCGGGGTCCTACGAGCAGTACTTC	CASSPTSSGSYEQYF
-	TRBV7-2	TRBD1	TRBJ2-1	16	TGTGCCAGCAGCTTACTTCCCGGGACAGGGGGCGGGGAGCAGTTCTTC	CASSLLPGTGGGEQFF
-	TRBV2	TRBD2	TRBJ2-4	18	TGTGCCAGCTTCGAAGGCTTTACTAGCGGAGTTACCAAAAACATTCAGTACTTC	CASFEGFTSGVTKNIQYF
-	TRBV7-6	TRBD2	TRBJ2-5	15	TGTGCCAGCAGCTTAGGGGGGGGAGGGCCGGAGACCCAGTACTTC	CASSLGGGGPETQYF
-	TRBV27	-	TRBJ2-2	16	TGTGCCAGCAGGTTGGACACTCCTAGGGGGTCCGGGGAGCTGTTTTTT	CASRLDTPRGSGELFF
-	TRBV4-2	TRBD1	TRBJ1-1	16	TGTGCCAGCAGCCAAGATCAGCCAGGGGGGTACACTGAAGCTTTCTTT	CASSQDQPGGYTEAFF
-	TRBV29-1	-	TRBJ2-3	12	TGCAGCGTTGACGGGGTCACAGATACGCAGTATTTT	CSVDGVTDTQYF
-	TRBV19	TRBD1	TRBJ1-1	15	TGTGCCAGTAGTACCTCAGGGGGTTTGGGCACTGAAGCTTTCTTT	CASSTSGGLGTEAFF
-	TRBV18	-	TRBJ1-5	15	TGTGCCAGCTCACCGGGGACTTTGGGGAATCAGCCCCAGCATTTT	CASSPGTLGNQPQHF
-	TRBV9	-	TRBJ2-3	15	TGTGCCAGCAGCGTAGTTAGCGGAAGCACAGATACGCAGTATTTT	CASSVVSGSTDTQYF
-	TRBV15	-	TRBJ1-2	16	TGTGCCACCAGCAGAGATCGGGGGTATACACCCATGGGCTACACCTTC	CATSRDRGYTPMGYTF
-	TRBV2	TRBD2	TRBJ2-3	13	TGTGCCAGCAGGGGGACTAGCGGAGATACGCAGTATTTT	CASRGTSGDTQYF
-	TRBV7-6	TRBD2	TRBJ2-7	18	TGTGCCAGCAGCTTAGTAGGTAGCGGGAGGGCCGGTTCCTACGAGCAGTACTTC	CASSLVGSGRAGSYEQYF
-	TRBV28	-	TRBJ2-7	16	TGTGCCAGCAGTTACGCTAGCTCCCTGTGGGACTACGAGCAGTACTTC	CASSYASSLWDYEQYF
-	TRBV7-9	TRBD2	TRBJ2-2	14	TGTGCCCAGGGACTAGCGCGAAACACCGGGGAGCTGTTTTTT	CAQGLARNTGELFF